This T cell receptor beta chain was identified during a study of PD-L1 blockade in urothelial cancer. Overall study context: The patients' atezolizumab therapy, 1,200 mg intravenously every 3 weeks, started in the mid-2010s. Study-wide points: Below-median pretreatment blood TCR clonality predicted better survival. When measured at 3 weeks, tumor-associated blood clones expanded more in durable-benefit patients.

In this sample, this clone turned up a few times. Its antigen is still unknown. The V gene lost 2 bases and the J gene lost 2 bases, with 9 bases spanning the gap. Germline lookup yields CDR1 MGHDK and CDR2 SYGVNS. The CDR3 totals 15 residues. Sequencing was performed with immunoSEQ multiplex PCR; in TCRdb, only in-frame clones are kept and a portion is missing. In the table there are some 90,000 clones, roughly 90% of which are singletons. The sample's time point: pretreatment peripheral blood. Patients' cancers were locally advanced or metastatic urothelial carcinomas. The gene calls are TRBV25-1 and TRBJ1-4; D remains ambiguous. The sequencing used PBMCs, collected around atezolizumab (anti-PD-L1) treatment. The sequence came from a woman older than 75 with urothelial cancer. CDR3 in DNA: TGTGCCAGCAGTGAACTCGAGGGCACTAATGAAAAACTGTTTTTT. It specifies CASSELEGTNEKLFF.